The subject of this entry is one TCR beta chain. This entry belongs to a study of blood T cell repertoires in COVID-19. Assay used: immunoSEQ multiplex PCR; TCRdb lists only in-frame clones, some missing. The table lists some 170,000 clones, around 80% of them singletons. Patients from Seattle were sampled longitudinally, starting during active infection. The sequence came from a woman aged 40 to 49 with COVID-19, enrolled during active disease. The sequenced sample consisted of peripheral blood.

The CDR3 reads CASKAEGDAGELFF. CDR3 bases: TGTGCCAGCAAGGCGGAGGGCGACGCCGGGGAGCTGTTTTTT. The chain recombines TRBV19 with TRBJ2-2, with D perhaps matching TRBD2 (6 bases). The V and J ends lost 9 bases and 6 bases respectively, with 17 bases between them. The CDR3 is 14 residues long. Germline-derived CDR1 and CDR2 are LNHDA and SQIVND (reference sequence).